The 20 T cell receptor beta chains below were found in one sample sequenced in a study of cytomegalovirus exposure and HLA in healthy donors. The repertoire was sequenced with immunoSEQ multiplex PCR; TCRdb's copy has only in-frame clones and lacks some. The table lists roughly 70,000 clones, 90% to 95% of them singletons. The sample was PBMCs. The origin of the receptors is a man aged 18 to 29 in good health and CMV-seropositive.

The chain employs TRBV5-1 and TRBJ2-3; a weak D match, TRBD1 (6 bases). The CDR3 spans 15 residues. V was clipped by 5 bases and J by 3 bases, with 16 bases between them. The germline gives CDR1 SGHRS, CDR2 YFSETQ. CDR3 sequence: CASRRVGQKTDTQYF. The DNA for the CDR3 is TGCGCCAGCAGACGGGTAGGACAGAAGACAGATACGCAGTATTTT.

About this clone: No conserved phenylalanine or tryptophan ends this CDR3, so it is likely a read error. No DNA is shown, since the ends of the CDR3 on it are uncertain; the CDR3 is the one TCRdb lists. The V gene is TRBV28, the J gene TRBJ2-7; the DNA was not compared with TRBD1, the D call given in the table. Inclusive of both ends, the CDR3 amounts to 9 amino acids. CDR1 is MDHEN, CDR2 SYDVKM, per germline. The CDR3 here is CASSLRQDC.

The V call is TRBV10-3, the J call TRBJ2-2; TRBD1 agrees at 11 bases. Trimming cost V 9 bases and J 4 bases; bases outside gene matches: 4. The V gene's germline CDR1 is ENHRY and CDR2 SYGVKD. The length of the CDR3 is 14 residues. The CDR3 sequence: CAITGTGGTGELFF. The CDR3, as DNA: TGTGCCATAACCGGGACAGGGGGCACCGGGGAGCTGTTTTTT.

This chain connects TRBV12-2 to TRBJ2-1; the D call of TRBD2 is as the table states it, not checked on the DNA. TRBV12-2 is a known pseudogene. The CDR3 sequence is 17 residues long. The CDR3 nucleotides read TGTGCAAGTCGCCCCACGGGACTAGCGGGAGGGCCCAATGAGCAGTTCTTC. Encoded protein: CASRPTGLAGGPNEQFF.

The V call is TRBV6-5, the J call TRBJ1-2, with a weak D call TRBD1 (6 bases). This CDR3 is built from 11 residues. Germline CDR1 MNHEY, CDR2 SVGAGI. The V end lost 5 bases, the J end lost 8 bases, and 9 bases lay between the germline ends. The chain's CDR3 is CASSTDRGYTF. For the CDR3, the DNA is TGTGCCAGCAGTACCGACAGGGGCTACACCTTC.

This clone was seen a few times. The V gene is TRBV19, the J gene TRBJ2-2, with 7 bases lining up with TRBD1. The trim removed 9 bases at V and 4 bases at J, leaving 8 bases unmatched. Germline loops: CDR1 LNHDA, CDR2 SQIVND (reference sequence). The CDR3 loop spans 14 amino acids. The CDR3 region has the DNA TGTGCCAGCCTAGAACAGGGGATCACCGGGGAGCTGTTTTTT. Encoded protein: CASLEQGITGELFF.

This chain connects TRBV11-2 to TRBJ2-1; no definite D call. The CDR3 sequence is 14 residues long. Germline V CDR1 and CDR2: SGHAT, FQNNGV. The germline V and J ends were trimmed by 2 bases and 5 bases, with 10 bases remaining between them. CDR3 loop: CASSLLRLNNEQFF. The CDR3 DNA follows: TGTGCCAGCAGCTTATTGAGGCTCAACAATGAGCAGTTCTTC.

This chain links TRBV7-2 with TRBJ1-1; maybe TRBD1 (6 bases). Germline V CDR1 and CDR2: SGHTA, FQGNSA. The CDR3 sequence is 14 residues long. V lost 4 bases to trimming and J lost 3 bases, with 12 bases between them. The CDR3 nucleotides read TGTGCCAGCAGCTCCCCGGACAGCTACACTGAAGCTTTCTTT. Protein sequence: CASSSPDSYTEAFF.

The chain joins TRBV5-1 to TRBJ1-2, with 9 bases aligning to TRBD1. Germline assignment: CDR1 SGHRS and CDR2 YFSETQ. This CDR3 region has 14 residues. The V and J ends lost 1 base and 3 bases, in that order; junction bases with no gene match: 1. The chain's CDR3 is CASSLWTGDYGYTF. The CDR3 DNA sequence: TGCGCCAGCAGCTTGTGGACAGGGGACTATGGCTACACCTTC. The full variable domain, completed using reference TRBV5-1 and TRBJ1-2, is KAGVTQTPRYLIKTRGQQVTLSCSPISGHRSVSWYQQTPGQGLQFLFEYFSETQRNKGNFPGRFSGRQFSNSRSEMNVSTLELGDSALYLCASSLWTGDYGYTFGSGTRLTVV.

The chain combines TRBV6-1 with TRBJ1-2; 9 bases line up with TRBD1. The CDR3 length is 14 residues. Germline-derived CDR1 and CDR2 are MNHNS and SASEGT. V dropped 6 bases and J dropped 8; count of bases not matched to a gene: 10. CDR3 region: CASSTTGGSRGYTF. The DNA for the CDR3 is TGTGCCAGCAGCACGACAGGGGGGTCGCGAGGCTACACCTTC.

In this sample, this clone turned up once. Germline is not matched at one junction end, which may reflect a read error. The chain joins TRBV7-2 to TRBJ2-7, with a possible D match to TRBD2 (5 bases). Germline V gene data show CDR1 as SGHTA and CDR2 as FQGNSA. This CDR3 is 13 amino acids long. CDR3 coding DNA: TGTGCCAGCAGTTTAGGACCGGGGTACGAGCAGTACTTC. It codes for CASSLGPGYEQYF.

V and J are TRBV19 and TRBJ2-1, with a possible D match to TRBD2 (6 bases). The CDR3 spans 14 residues. CDR1 LNHDA and CDR2 SQIVND come from the germline V gene (reference sequence). Trimming took 8 bases from V and 7 from J, leaving 18 bases between them. CDR3 nucleotide sequence: TGTGCCAGTGACGACGGGGGTGGGCTGAATGAGCAGTTCTTC. Its protein product is CASDDGGGLNEQFF.

V usage is TRBV5-1 and J usage is TRBJ2-3, with TRBD1 matching 7 bases. The germline V gene encodes CDR1 SGHRS and CDR2 YFSETQ. The CDR3 loop spans 19 amino acids. The trim removed 4 bases at V and 6 bases at J, leaving 23 bases unmatched. This chain's CDR3 is CASSKYRGETTGFTDTQYF. The CDR3 DNA reads TGCGCCAGCAGCAAATACCGAGGGGAGACGACAGGGTTCACGGATACGCAGTATTTT.

This clone was observed a handful of times. The gene calls are TRBV28 and TRBJ2-7; possible D gene TRBD2, 5 bases. Trimming removed 8 bases at V and 0 bases at J, with 11 bases between. This CDR3 spans 13 amino acids. CDR1 is MDHEN, CDR2 SYDVKM, per germline. The CDR3 sequence is CASGLGSSYEQYF. As DNA, the CDR3 is TGTGCCAGCGGCTTGGGGAGCTCCTACGAGCAGTACTTC. The full variable domain, completed using reference TRBV28 and TRBJ2-7, is DVKVTQSSRYLVKRTGEKVFLECVQDMDHENMFWYRQDPGLGLRLIYFSYDVKMKEKGDIPEGYSVSREKKERFSLILESASTNQTSMYLCASGLGSSYEQYFGPGTRLTVT.

Points on this clone: The junction departs from germline at one end; a sequencing error may be responsible. V usage is TRBV13 and J usage is TRBJ2-7; 9 bases fit TRBD2. CDR3 size: 15 residues. Germline V gene data show CDR1 as PRHDT and CDR2 as FYEKMQ (reference sequence). The CDR3: CASSARLAASYKQYF. CDR3 DNA sequence: TGTGCCAGCAGCGCCCGACTAGCGGCCTCCTACAAGCAGTACTTC.

This clone was found once. This chain's CDR3 is CASSQREGRADTQYF. In DNA, the CDR3 is TGTGCCAGCAGCCAGCGGGAGGGGCGTGCAGATACGCAGTATTTT. The V call is TRBV11-1, the J call TRBJ2-3; TRBD2 matches 10 bases. V was clipped by 5 bases and J by 4 bases; unmatched bases: 6. The CDR3 contains 15 residues. Germline CDR1 is SGHAT and CDR2 is FQDESV (reference sequence).

The chain combines TRBV11-2 with TRBJ2-7, with D unclear. The CDR3 has 12 residues. Trimming took off 1 base at V and 3 bases at J, with 4 bases between the two ends. Per germline, CDR1 SGHAT and CDR2 FQNNGV. CDR3 nucleotides: TGTGCCAGCAGCTTAGTTATCTACGAGCAGTACTTC. Translated, it gives CASSLVIYEQYF.

In DNA, the CDR3 is TGCGCCAGCACCCGGGACTCCTACAATGAGCAGTTCTTC. This sequence encodes CASTRDSYNEQFF. J is TRBJ2-1 and V is TRBV5-1; maybe TRBD2 (5 bases). V lost 6 bases to trimming and J lost 0 bases, with 7 bases between them. This CDR3 comprises 13 residues. CDR1 and CDR2 (germline): SGHRS, YFSETQ.

The chain employs TRBV19 and TRBJ2-3; 7 bases fit TRBD2. With 3 bases clipped from V and 2 bases from J, the junction kept 5 bases outside the gene matches. The CDR3 runs to 15 residues. CDR1 and CDR2 from the germline V gene are LNHDA and SQIVND (reference sequence). The CDR3 spells CASSIYLADTDTQYF. Written as DNA, the CDR3 is TGTGCCAGTAGTATTTACCTAGCGGACACAGATACGCAGTATTTT.

The CDR3 DNA sequence: TGTGCCAGCAGTCGTTGGGACAGCCAAGAGACCCAGTACTTC. The encoded protein is CASSRWDSQETQYF. V and J are TRBV11-3 and TRBJ2-5; 7 bases align to TRBD1. CDR1 and CDR2 (germline): SGHNT, YENEEA. With 6 bases clipped from V and 1 base from J, the junction kept 5 bases outside the gene matches. The CDR3 covers 14 residues.